This TCR beta chain was documented in a study of blood T cell repertoires in COVID-19. Germline V CDR1 and CDR2: MDHEN, SYDVKM. The CDR3 totals 16 residues. V shed 4 bases, J shed 5 bases, and the junction held 13 bases outside the gene matches. Source study methods: By means of reference gene primer amplification, nucleated cell counts were estimated. Method: immunoSEQ multiplex PCR; TCRdb's copy keeps in-frame clones and lacks some. From that table come the V and J calls and clone size; the DNA was used to work out D and trimming. This sample has approximately 210,000 clones, with around nine tenths found just once. Everyone who took part was roughly 18 to 89 years old, and they came from 24 US areas.

The sequenced sample consisted of PBMCs or T cells enriched from blood (not recorded which). This TCR was recovered from a woman between 50 and 59 years old with acute COVID-19. V gene TRBV28 combines with J gene TRBJ2-7; 8 bases line up with TRBD1. The CDR3 protein is CASSSGGAEGVHEQYF. DNA of the CDR3: TGTGCCAGCAGTTCAGGGGGCGCGGAGGGAGTCCACGAGCAGTACTTC. Full variable domain (outside the CDR3, taken from reference TRBV28 and TRBJ2-7): DVKVTQSSRYLVKRTGEKVFLECVQDMDHENMFWYRQDPGLGLRLIYFSYDVKMKEKGDIPEGYSVSREKKERFSLILESASTNQTSMYLCASSSGGAEGVHEQYFGPGTRLTVT.